This T cell receptor (beta chain) emerged from a study of beta chain features in type 1 diabetes (dated 2018 in TCRdb). Turning to the overall study: Patients and healthy donors did not differ in mean age, gender distribution, total cell number or subset yield. A total of some 100,000,000 sorted cells were examined across all samples, and a strong correlation was observed between cell number per subset and RNA yield. Naive and central memory subsets were obtained from all 28 donors, but regulatory and stem cell-like memory subsets were isolated from only 8 patients and roughly 8 healthy donors. The study compared TCRB repertoires of sorted circulating CD4+ T cell subsets between recently diagnosed type 1 diabetes patients and matched healthy donors. Broader findings and caveats from the paper: In all four CD4+ subsets, TCRB CDR3 length was moderately but significantly shorter in type 1 diabetes patients. The naive, central memory and regulatory TCRB repertoires appeared to resemble one another more closely among patients than among healthy donors. Shorter templates might be favored by PCR, yet because patient and control samples were amplified and corrected together, any such skew would affect both groups equally. Only small numbers of individuals were included in the HLA sub-analyses, which left unresolved whether HLA type had any influence on TCRB rearrangement. Because cDNA was sequenced instead of genomic DNA, activated cells with high expression could be over-represented, although the groups did not differ in activation or CD3 levels. At VDJ recombination sites, type 1 diabetes patients had fewer insertions and more deleted nucleotides, which implies abnormalities in thymic rearrangement.

Each donor gave one peripheral blood draw, roughly 110 mL on average, collected into heparinised tubes. Using a panel that included CD45RO, CCR7, CD25, CD127, CD95 and CD27, naive, central memory, regulatory and stem cell-like memory CD4+ T cells were sorted on a BD FACSAria II. A purity above 98% was achieved for all sorted populations. PBMCs were isolated immediately by Lymphoprep density gradient centrifugation and stained directly without culture. Samples were stained and sorted in pairs, with one healthy donor and one patient per experiment, so that batch effects were minimized. All of the isolated RNA was reverse transcribed with the High Capacity cDNA Reverse Transcription Kit, so expressed TCRB transcripts were sequenced. Naive, central memory and regulatory T cell samples underwent deep immunoSEQ sequencing, averaging roughly 3.4 million total reads per sample. Sorted cells were lysed in RLT buffer, and RNA was extracted using DNase-treated RNeasy Micro or Mini kits according to cell number. To prevent cross-contamination, each cell subset was processed individually, whereas patient and healthy donor samples were processed jointly. TCRB sequences were amplified from cDNA with the immunoSEQ multiplex PCR, producing 87-bp fragments spanning the CDR3 region. The amplicons were sequenced using the Illumina HiSeq platform. Turning to the authors' computational methods: PCR bias was corrected computationally using synthetic template baselines, and reads within Hamming distance 2 were collapsed, with unmergeable singletons discarded. Reads were aligned against IMGT to assign V, D and J genes, CDR3 length and insertions or deletions at six rearrangement sites. Clonotype counts were normalized to sorted cell number within each subset before computing true diversity and Gini coefficients with the tcR R package. The overlap coefficient, calculated on TCRB nucleotide sequences, was used to quantify repertoire sharing. Sourced from immuneACCESS, this table was stored by TCRdb with only in-frame sequences that have V and J called. A share of the clones is absent; for the studies checked, an unresolved V gene accounts for under half, and the remainder has no known explanation. V, J and clone size were drawn from that table, and D and trimming were deduced from the DNA. For this sample there are around 200,000 clones; about 13% appear just once. Of the sample, roughly 0.6% falls within the top ten clones.

Via the germline V gene, CDR1 is SNHLY and CDR2 FYNNEI. For this chain, trimming is 5 bases at the V end and 1 base at the J end, and the number of junction bases without a gene match is 8. From its cysteine to its phenylalanine, the CDR3 spans 17 amino acids. Left in the record is the CDR3 DNA by itself, 51 bases read in frame from the first base. Turning to this clone: It has no known antigen specificity. Per-base quality was not reported, and no clone a single base away is much larger than it.

The TCR originated in a woman aged 18-29 years in good health. The chain couples TRBV2 to TRBJ2-5, with TRBD1 matching 12 junction bases. The specimen sequenced was central memory CD4+ T cells from blood. The DNA sequence is as follows: TGTGCCAGCAGTTCCGGGACAGGGGGCGCGACCCAAGAGACCCAGTACTTC. Translated, this gives CASSSGTGGATQETQYF.